One sample yielded the 32 T cell receptor beta chains listed below, sequenced in a study of OX40 agonist ivuxolimab in advanced cancers. The table came from immunoSEQ multiplex PCR; TCRdb's copy has only in-frame clones and leaves some out. The data contain 25,000 to 30,000 clones, 80% of them singletons. The specimen was CD4+ or CD8+ T cells sorted from blood, collected in a trial of the OX40 agonist ivuxolimab. The origin of the receptors is an adult with an advanced solid tumor such as melanoma, head and neck, liver or kidney cancer.

The rearrangement uses TRBV14 and TRBJ2-1; 7 bases map to TRBD2. This CDR3 has 16 residues. CDR1 is SGHDN and CDR2 is FVKESK in the germline V gene. The ends lost 3 bases at V and 4 bases at J; junction bases unmatched: 9. In DNA, the CDR3 is TGTGCCAGCAGCCACTTAAGCGGGGCCCTATACAATGAGCAGTTCTTC. It translates to CASSHLSGALYNEQFF.

This clone was found once. V is TRBV6-5 and J is TRBJ1-2, with no clear D. The CDR3 totals 12 residues. Germline V lookup: CDR1 MNHEY, CDR2 SVGAGI. Trimming pared 0 bases from V and 8 bases from J, leaving 7 bases between. CDR3 residues: CASSYSSPGYTF. DNA of the CDR3: TGTGCCAGCAGTTACTCGAGTCCCGGCTACACCTTC.

The rearrangement joins TRBV11-2 to TRBJ2-5, with 16 bases fitting TRBD2. The CDR3 extends over 18 amino acids. The junction had 7 bases not matched to a gene; V was cut back by 5 bases and J by 1 base. CDR1 is SGHAT and CDR2 is FQNNGV in the germline V gene. This CDR3 reads CASSPGTSGGAFQETQYF. In nucleotides, the CDR3 is TGTGCCAGCAGCCCGGGGACTAGCGGGGGGGCCTTCCAAGAGACCCAGTACTTC.

This clone was counted a single time. The V and J genes are TRBV2 and TRBJ1-3; TRBD1 agrees at 8 bases. J was trimmed by 0 bases and V by 6 bases; bases with no gene match: 7. Germline lookup yields CDR1 SNHLY and CDR2 FYNNEI. CDR3 length: 16 residues. The CDR3 DNA reads TGTGCCAGCAGGAGGGAGACAGGGGACTCTGGAAACACCATATATTTT. Translation gives CASRRETGDSGNTIYF.

This clone was seen a single time. The chain combines TRBV27 with TRBJ1-1; maybe TRBD1 (5 bases). V was cut by 2 bases and J by 3 bases, with 10 bases left in between. Germline CDR1 MNHEY, CDR2 SMNVEV (reference sequence). The CDR3 totals 14 residues. For the CDR3, the DNA is TGTGCCAGCAGTTTAAGTGGAGGGGACACTGAAGCTTTCTTT. Protein product: CASSLSGGDTEAFF.

The chain couples TRBV14 to TRBJ2-7, with 7 nucleotides matching TRBD1. CDR3 length: 13 amino acids. The ends lost 1 base at V and 6 bases at J; junction bases unmatched: 3. Germline V gene lookup returns CDR1 SGHDN and CDR2 FVKESK. The chain's CDR3 is CASSQAHRGEQYF. The DNA for the CDR3 is TGTGCCAGCAGCCAAGCGCACAGGGGCGAGCAGTACTTC.

V and J are TRBV2 and TRBJ2-5; 9 bases match TRBD1. The CDR3 has 15 amino acids. Germline CDR1 and CDR2: SNHLY and FYNNEI. The V segment lost 1 base and the J segment 4 bases; nucleotides outside the gene matches: 4. The CDR3 region has the DNA TGTGCCAGCAGTGAAGTCGGGACAGGGCTAGAGACCCAGTACTTC. Amino acids: CASSEVGTGLETQYF.

This clone turned up a few times. The chain is built from TRBV5-5 and TRBJ1-2; maybe TRBD1 (5 bases). This CDR3 spans 15 amino acids. CDR1 and CDR2 (germline): SGHKS, YYEKEE (reference sequence). Trimming removed 4 bases at V and 3 bases at J, with 16 bases between. The DNA for the CDR3 is TGTGCCAGCAGCACAACAACAGGACTATACTATGGCTACACCTTC. This sequence encodes CASSTTTGLYYGYTF.

This chain links TRBV10-3 with TRBJ2-2, with D tentatively TRBD2 (6 bases). CDR3 size: 19 residues. CDR1 and CDR2 (germline): ENHRY, SYGVKD. V shed 4 bases and J shed 3 bases, with 24 bases lying between them. The CDR3 loop reads CAISGEAEVGQTYTGELFF. The CDR3 coding sequence is TGTGCCATCAGTGGGGAGGCCGAGGTAGGGCAGACTTACACCGGGGAGCTGTTTTTT.

The gene calls are TRBV4-2 and TRBJ2-1, with D tentatively TRBD2 (5 bases). From germline, CDR1 is LGHNA and CDR2 YNFKEQ. The CDR3 extends over 14 amino acids. Trimming left V 3 bases short and J 9 bases short, with 15 bases between. CDR3 in amino acids: CASSQDFGLGEQFF. Here the CDR3 DNA reads TGTGCCAGCAGCCAGGACTTCGGTTTGGGTGAGCAGTTCTTC.

The chain combines TRBV19 with TRBJ2-3; perhaps TRBD2 as D (5 bases). Trimming stripped 4 bases from V and 3 bases from J, with 20 bases between. The germline V gene encodes CDR1 LNHDA and CDR2 SQIVND (reference sequence). This CDR3 comprises 17 residues. The CDR3 sequence is CASSNLQDSPATDTQYF. DNA of the CDR3: TGTGCCAGTAGTAACCTTCAGGACTCGCCGGCGACAGATACGCAGTATTTT.

The chain recombines TRBV5-1 with TRBJ2-2, with 8 positions matching TRBD1. This CDR3 is 16 amino acids long. The ends lost 2 bases at V and 2 bases at J; junction bases unmatched: 5. CDR1 and CDR2 from the germline V gene are SGHRS and YFSETQ. Written as DNA, the CDR3 is TGCGCCAGCAGCTTCAGGACAGGGCCTAACACCGGGGAGCTGTTTTTT. This gives the protein CASSFRTGPNTGELFF. Based on the CDR3 plus reference TRBV5-1 and TRBJ2-2, the full variable domain is KAGVTQTPRYLIKTRGQQVTLSCSPISGHRSVSWYQQTPGQGLQFLFEYFSETQRNKGNFPGRFSGRQFSNSRSEMNVSTLELGDSALYLCASSFRTGPNTGELFFGEGSRLTVL.

The CDR3 protein is CAWSVGVTNEKLFF. The CDR3 DNA reads TGTGCCTGGAGTGTTGGAGTAACTAATGAAAAACTGTTTTTT. The gene calls are TRBV30 and TRBJ1-4; D not resolved. In germline, CDR1 is GTSNPN, CDR2 SVGIG (reference sequence). V lost 0 bases and J lost 1, with 6 bases in between. CDR3 length: 14 residues.

This clone came up once. The chain links TRBV4-3 to TRBJ2-2; TRBD2 agrees at 7 bases. In germline, CDR1 is LGHNA, CDR2 YSLEER. The CDR3 length is 16 residues. Trimming cost V 6 bases and J 0 bases; bases outside gene matches: 7. The CDR3 is CASRLSLAANTGELFF. The CDR3 DNA reads as TGCGCCAGCAGATTGTCTCTAGCGGCGAACACCGGGGAGCTGTTTTTT.

There are a few counts of this clone. This chain joins TRBV2 and TRBJ1-4; 8 bases line up with TRBD1. This CDR3 has 13 amino acids. Trimming took 6 bases from V and 5 from J; bases not matched to a gene: 2. Germline CDR1 SNHLY, CDR2 FYNNEI. The CDR3 is CASRDRVNEKLFF. The CDR3 coding sequence is TGTGCCAGCAGGGACAGGGTGAATGAAAAACTGTTTTTT.

This clone was counted a single time. This chain uses TRBV4-2 with TRBJ2-1; maybe TRBD2 (5 bases). Germline values: CDR1 LGHNA, CDR2 YNFKEQ. This CDR3 has 14 residues. Trimming cost V 0 bases and J 6 bases, with 9 bases left between them. The CDR3 spells CASSQDGRGNEQFF. CDR3 DNA sequence: TGTGCCAGCAGCCAAGATGGTCGGGGCAATGAGCAGTTCTTC.

The rearrangement joins TRBV6-5 to TRBJ1-1; D is uncertain. Trimming pared 5 bases from V and 5 bases from J, leaving 12 bases between. Per the germline V gene, CDR1 is MNHEY and CDR2 is SVGAGI. CDR3 length equals 13 residues. The CDR3 sequence is CASSPGSLTEAFF. CDR3 in DNA: TGTGCCAGCAGTCCGGGCTCCCTTACTGAAGCTTTCTTT.

The genes are TRBV9 and TRBJ2-5, with TRBD2 matching over 11 bases. Germline-derived CDR1 and CDR2 are SGDLS and YYNGEE. The ends lost 2 bases at V and 5 bases at J; junction bases unmatched: 5. This CDR3 comprises 15 residues. The CDR3 DNA is TGTGCCAGCAGCGTTAGCGGGGGGGCTGGGGAGACCCAGTACTTC. Translated, it gives CASSVSGGAGETQYF. The full variable domain, rest sourced from reference TRBV9 and TRBJ2-5, is DSGVTQTPKHLITATGQRVTLRCSPRSGDLSVYWYQQSLDQGLQFLIQYYNGEERAKGNILERFSAQQFPDLHSELNLSSLELGDSALYFCASSVSGGAGETQYFGPGTRLLVL.

This clone was counted a few times. The CDR3 reads CASVGQMAYEQYF. For the CDR3, the DNA is TGTGCCAGCGTGGGACAGATGGCCTACGAGCAGTACTTC. The chain recombines TRBV28 with TRBJ2-7; 7 bases map to TRBD1. Germline V gives CDR1 MDHEN, CDR2 SYDVKM. The CDR3 totals 13 residues. With 8 bases clipped from V and 2 bases from J, the junction kept 6 bases outside the gene matches. Full variable domain (remainder filled in from reference TRBV28 and TRBJ2-7): DVKVTQSSRYLVKRTGEKVFLECVQDMDHENMFWYRQDPGLGLRLIYFSYDVKMKEKGDIPEGYSVSREKKERFSLILESASTNQTSMYLCASVGQMAYEQYFGPGTRLTVT.

The chain couples TRBV19 to TRBJ2-7, with 10 bases that match TRBD2. Trimming cost V 4 bases and J 0 bases; bases outside gene matches: 3. The germline gives CDR1 LNHDA, CDR2 SQIVND (reference sequence). There are 15 residues in the CDR3. This CDR3 is CASSTSGGSSYEQYF. CDR3 coding DNA: TGTGCCAGTAGTACTAGCGGGGGAAGCTCCTACGAGCAGTACTTC.

V and J are TRBV5-1 and TRBJ1-5; D gene ambiguous. Looked up from germline, CDR1 is SGHRS and CDR2 is YFSETQ. The CDR3 has 15 residues. V lost 0 bases and J lost 0, with 7 bases in between. CDR3: CASSLAGDSNQPQHF. CDR3 DNA sequence: TGCGCCAGCAGCTTGGCTGGGGATAGCAATCAGCCCCAGCATTTT.

The rearrangement uses TRBV2 and TRBJ1-2; no clear D gene. Germline CDR1 is SNHLY and CDR2 is FYNNEI. The V end lost 7 bases, the J end lost 1 base, and 4 bases lay between the germline ends. The CDR3 is 11 residues long. CDR3 loop: CASILNYGYTF. CDR3 bases: TGTGCCAGCATTCTTAACTATGGCTACACCTTC.

The DNA for the CDR3 is TGTGCCAGCAGCGTATCAGACCACCAGCCCCAGCATTTT. Its protein product is CASSVSDHQPQHF. This chain joins TRBV9 and TRBJ1-5; D gene unclear. CDR1 is SGDLS, CDR2 YYNGEE, per germline. CDR3 length: 13 residues. Trimming took off 1 base at V and 7 bases at J, with 9 bases between the two ends.

V is TRBV19 and J is TRBJ2-7; 8 bases map to TRBD1. There are 15 residues in the CDR3. With 7 bases clipped from V and 6 bases from J, the junction kept 14 bases outside the gene matches. Germline V lookup: CDR1 LNHDA, CDR2 SQIVND (reference sequence). In nucleotides, the CDR3 is TGTGCCAGTACCCACGGTGGCAGGGGGCCTCGCGAGCAGTACTTC. Translating it yields CASTHGGRGPREQYF.

The chain is built from TRBV27 and TRBJ2-7; a weak D match, TRBD1 (6 bases). The germline V gene encodes CDR1 MNHEY and CDR2 SMNVEV (reference sequence). V was pared by 10 bases and J by 1 base, with 14 bases between. This CDR3 has 13 residues. The CDR3 region is CATTGPNSYEQYF. In DNA, the CDR3 is TGTGCCACCACAGGGCCCAATTCCTACGAGCAGTACTTC.

This CDR3 is CASSPWLAGGPEQYF. CDR3 bases: TGTGCCAGCAGCCCCTGGCTAGCGGGGGGGCCCGAGCAGTACTTC. The chain uses TRBV7-2 and TRBJ2-7, with TRBD2 matching over 12 bases. J gave up 6 bases and V 5 bases, and 8 bases lay outside the gene matches. The CDR3 has 15 amino acids. The V gene's germline CDR1 is SGHTA and CDR2 FQGNSA.

The rearrangement joins TRBV6-4 to TRBJ1-2, with 7 bases lining up with TRBD1. CDR1 is MRHNA, CDR2 SNTAGT, per germline. CDR3 size: 17 residues. With 3 bases clipped from V and 2 bases from J, the junction kept 12 bases outside the gene matches. The CDR3 loop reads CASSESGLVGGNYGYTF. The CDR3 region has the DNA TGTGCCAGCAGTGAATCGGGCCTAGTAGGGGGCAACTATGGCTACACCTTC.

The J gene is TRBJ2-7, the V gene TRBV9; unclear D gene. The germline V gene has CDR1 SGDLS and CDR2 YYNGEE. V was pared by 0 bases and J by 9 bases, with 13 bases between. The CDR3 loop spans 13 amino acids. The CDR3 spells CASSVGSVDGQYF. The CDR3 bases are TGTGCCAGCAGCGTAGGGTCCGTTGACGGGCAGTACTTC.

V usage is TRBV5-4 and J usage is TRBJ1-1; D may be TRBD1 (6 bases). Trimming pared 0 bases from V and 0 bases from J, leaving 12 bases between. Germline-derived CDR1 and CDR2 are SGHNT and YYREEE (reference sequence). The CDR3 contains 16 residues. As DNA, the CDR3 is TGTGCCAGCAGCTTGGGGGACACCGCCCTGAACACTGAAGCTTTCTTT. Translated: CASSLGDTALNTEAFF.

The chain links TRBV7-9 to TRBJ2-1, with 8 bases identical to TRBD1. The trim removed 4 bases at V and 8 bases at J, leaving 13 bases unmatched. Germline CDR1 is SEHNR and CDR2 is FQNEAQ (reference sequence). The CDR3 runs 16 residues. The CDR3 region is CASSSSGQGAPDEQFF. In nucleotides, the CDR3 is TGTGCCAGCAGCTCCTCCGGCCAGGGGGCGCCGGATGAGCAGTTCTTC.

The chain combines TRBV7-8 with TRBJ2-3; 8 bases agree with TRBD1. This CDR3 has 15 residues. The junction had 8 bases not matched to a gene; V was cut back by 7 bases and J by 2 bases. Germline CDR1 SGHVS, CDR2 FQNEAQ. CDR3 region: CASTKSTGDTDTQYF. The CDR3 nucleotides read TGTGCCAGCACCAAGTCGACAGGGGACACAGATACGCAGTATTTT.

This chain links TRBV6-5 with TRBJ2-3; tentatively, D is TRBD2 (5 bases). V lost 4 bases and J 4 bases, leaving 9 bases between the germline ends. The CDR3 runs to 13 residues. Germline CDR1 and CDR2: MNHEY and SVGAGI. The CDR3 region has the DNA TGTGCCAGCAGTTCGGGGTTCGCAGATACGCAGTATTTT. Translated: CASSSGFADTQYF.